Listed below are T cell receptor beta chains from one sample, sequenced in a study of regulatory T cells in long-lasting Graves disease. TCRdb analysed the multiplex PCR reads with MiXCR anew, one entry per CDR3 protein. The profile shows around 330,000 distinct CDR3 sequences, 15% to 20% of them singletons. The source was peripheral blood mononuclear cells (PBMCs), collected at new diagnosis, from a patient treated with antithyroid drugs. The receptors derive from a female donor with Graves disease. CDR3s include the opening cysteine and the closing phenylalanine or tryptophan. Each record gives: D gene, clone size, V gene, J gene, CDR3 protein, CDR3 DNA. The D gene is left open where the match is weak. The size entry is marked missing in some rows and otherwise reads once, few, many or a size class.

d_call: TRBD1; clone_size: many; v_call: TRBV6-1; j_call: TRBJ2-2; cdr3_aa: CASNSGTGNTGELFF; cdr3_nt: TGTGCCAGCAATTCCGGGACAGGAAACACCGGGGAGCTGTTTTTT
d_call: .; clone_size: many; v_call: TRBV10-2; j_call: TRBJ2-3; cdr3_aa: CASSVTDTDTQYF; cdr3_nt: TGCGCCAGCAGTGTGACTGACACAGATACGCAGTATTTT
d_call: .; clone_size: .; v_call: TRBV3-1; j_call: TRBJ2-1; cdr3_aa: CASSHFPGNKKEQFF; cdr3_nt: TGTGCCAGCAGCCACTTTCCGGGAAATAAAAAAGAGCAGTTCTTC
d_call: TRBD2; clone_size: .; v_call: TRBV14; j_call: TRBJ2-1; cdr3_aa: CASSHRAGVVGNEQFF; cdr3_nt: TGTGCCAGCAGCCATCGAGCGGGAGTGGTGGGTAATGAGCAGTTCTTC
d_call: .; clone_size: .; v_call: TRBV20-1; j_call: TRBJ2-7; cdr3_aa: CSARSWDSYEQYF; cdr3_nt: TGCAGTGCTAGGAGTTGGGACTCCTACGAGCAGTACTTC
d_call: .; clone_size: many; v_call: TRBV27; j_call: TRBJ1-1; cdr3_aa: CASSLGGWVMNTEAFF; cdr3_nt: TGTGCCAGCAGTTTAGGCGGCTGGGTAATGAACACTGAAGCTTTCTTT
d_call: .; clone_size: few; v_call: TRBV15; j_call: TRBJ1-2; cdr3_aa: CATSRAKTGYGYTF; cdr3_nt: TGTGCCACCAGCAGAGCTAAGACAGGATATGGCTACACCTTC
d_call: .; clone_size: .; v_call: TRBV27; j_call: TRBJ2-5; cdr3_aa: CASSEGNSKETQYF; cdr3_nt: TGTGCCAGCAGTGAAGGGAATTCTAAGGAGACCCAGTACTTC
d_call: TRBD2; clone_size: many; v_call: TRBV7-8; j_call: TRBJ2-1; cdr3_aa: CASSLAASGMYNEQFF; cdr3_nt: TGTGCCAGCAGCTTAGCGGCTAGCGGGATGTACAATGAGCAGTTCTTC
d_call: .; clone_size: few; v_call: TRBV7-9; j_call: TRBJ1-2; cdr3_aa: CASSLALLDSGYTF; cdr3_nt: TGTGCCAGCAGCTTAGCGTTGCTGGATTCTGGCTACACCTTC
d_call: TRBD2; clone_size: .; v_call: TRBV5-1; j_call: TRBJ2-1; cdr3_aa: CASSLETGTRRLNEQFF; cdr3_nt: TGCGCCAGCAGCTTGGAAACCGGGACTAGGAGGCTTAATGAGCAGTTCTTC
d_call: .; clone_size: many; v_call: TRBV5-1; j_call: TRBJ1-1; cdr3_aa: CASARGGNTEAFF; cdr3_nt: TGCGCCAGCGCACGGGGGGGGAACACTGAAGCTTTCTTT
d_call: TRBD2; clone_size: many; v_call: TRBV6-1; j_call: TRBJ2-7; cdr3_aa: CASSTRTSASYEQYF; cdr3_nt: TGTGCCAGCAGCACCCGGACTAGCGCCTCCTACGAGCAGTACTTC
d_call: .; clone_size: many; v_call: TRBV5-1; j_call: TRBJ2-2; cdr3_aa: CASSTWAPNGELFF; cdr3_nt: TGCGCCAGCAGCACGTGGGCCCCGAATGGGGAGCTGTTTTTT
d_call: TRBD1; clone_size: many; v_call: TRBV7-9; j_call: TRBJ2-7; cdr3_aa: CASSPGTGHYEQYF; cdr3_nt: TGTGCCAGCAGCCCCGGGACAGGGCACTACGAGCAGTACTTC
d_call: TRBD2; clone_size: .; v_call: TRBV10-3; j_call: TRBJ2-7; cdr3_aa: CAITGTSGNEQYF; cdr3_nt: TGTGCCATAACCGGGACTAGCGGGAACGAGCAGTACTTC
d_call: .; clone_size: many; v_call: TRBV20-1; j_call: TRBJ1-4; cdr3_aa: CSARETGLNEKLFF; cdr3_nt: TGCAGTGCTAGAGAGACAGGATTAAATGAAAAACTGTTTTTT
d_call: TRBD2; clone_size: many; v_call: TRBV29-1; j_call: TRBJ2-7; cdr3_aa: CSVGSGSSYEQYF; cdr3_nt: TGCAGCGTTGGAAGCGGGAGCTCCTACGAGCAGTACTTC
d_call: .; clone_size: many; v_call: TRBV28; j_call: TRBJ2-7; cdr3_aa: CASSLGGAEQYF; cdr3_nt: TGTGCCAGCAGTTTAGGGGGGGCGGAGCAGTACTTC
d_call: .; clone_size: many; v_call: TRBV6-5; j_call: TRBJ1-6; cdr3_aa: CASSLLFNSPLHF; cdr3_nt: TGTGCCAGCAGTTTACTCTTTAATTCACCCCTCCACTTT
d_call: TRBD1; clone_size: many; v_call: TRBV2; j_call: TRBJ1-4; cdr3_aa: CASRLQGAWEKLFF; cdr3_nt: TGTGCCAGCAGATTACAGGGGGCTTGGGAAAAACTGTTTTTT
d_call: TRBD1; clone_size: many; v_call: TRBV2; j_call: TRBJ2-5; cdr3_aa: CASSEVGRGLQETQYF; cdr3_nt: TGTGCCAGCAGTGAAGTTGGCAGGGGGCTTCAAGAGACCCAGTACTTC
d_call: .; clone_size: .; v_call: TRBV5-6; j_call: TRBJ2-5; cdr3_aa: CASSSLWDTRQETQYF; cdr3_nt: TGTGCCAGCAGCTCCTTGTGGGATACCCGCCAAGAGACCCAGTACTTC
d_call: .; clone_size: many; v_call: TRBV19; j_call: TRBJ1-1; cdr3_aa: CASSPRRTALGNTEAFF; cdr3_nt: TGTGCCAGTAGTCCTCGAAGGACCGCGTTGGGGAACACTGAAGCTTTCTTT
d_call: TRBD1; clone_size: many; v_call: TRBV27; j_call: TRBJ1-3; cdr3_aa: CASKGQGAANTIYF; cdr3_nt: TGTGCCAGCAAAGGACAGGGGGCAGCAAACACCATATATTTT
d_call: .; clone_size: few; v_call: TRBV9; j_call: TRBJ1-2; cdr3_aa: CASSSMPPYGYTF; cdr3_nt: TGTGCCAGCAGCTCCATGCCCCCTTATGGCTACACCTTC
d_call: TRBD2; clone_size: many; v_call: TRBV9; j_call: TRBJ2-1; cdr3_aa: CASSEGLADYNEQFF; cdr3_nt: TGTGCCAGCAGCGAAGGACTAGCGGATTACAATGAGCAGTTCTTC
d_call: .; clone_size: many; v_call: TRBV12-3/TRBV12-4; j_call: TRBJ1-6; cdr3_aa: CASSSAGNRSPLHF; cdr3_nt: TGTGCCAGCAGTTCGGCAGGGAATCGGTCACCCCTCCACTTT
d_call: TRBD2; clone_size: .; v_call: TRBV5-1; j_call: TRBJ2-1; cdr3_aa: CASSLDSGNFNEQFF; cdr3_nt: TGCGCCAGCAGCTTGGATAGCGGGAACTTCAATGAGCAGTTCTTC
d_call: TRBD2; clone_size: many; v_call: TRBV6-1; j_call: TRBJ2-1; cdr3_aa: CASSEWGTSGYNEQFF; cdr3_nt: TGTGCCAGCAGTGAATGGGGGACTAGCGGCTACAATGAGCAGTTCTTC
d_call: .; clone_size: many; v_call: TRBV2; j_call: TRBJ1-5; cdr3_aa: CASSEQINQPQHF; cdr3_nt: TGTGCCAGCAGTGAACAGATTAATCAGCCCCAGCATTTT
d_call: .; clone_size: many; v_call: TRBV6-1; j_call: TRBJ2-7; cdr3_aa: CASRTGQSYEQYF; cdr3_nt: TGTGCCAGCAGAACAGGACAGAGCTACGAGCAGTACTTC
d_call: TRBD1; clone_size: many; v_call: TRBV9; j_call: TRBJ2-7; cdr3_aa: CASSEKTGFGEQYF; cdr3_nt: TGTGCCAGCAGCGAAAAGACAGGGTTTGGCGAGCAGTACTTC
d_call: TRBD2; clone_size: once; v_call: TRBV19; j_call: TRBJ2-1; cdr3_aa: CASSITSVRSYNEQFF; cdr3_nt: TGTGCCAGTAGTATTACTAGCGTGAGGTCCTACAATGAGCAGTTCTTC
d_call: .; clone_size: .; v_call: TRBV11-3; j_call: TRBJ2-1; cdr3_aa: CASSPDPGYYNEQFF; cdr3_nt: TGTGCCAGCAGCCCCGACCCGGGATATTACAATGAGCAGTTCTTC
d_call: TRBD2; clone_size: many; v_call: TRBV18; j_call: TRBJ2-1; cdr3_aa: CASSTGTSGKGNEQFF; cdr3_nt: TGTGCCAGCTCAACCGGGACTAGCGGGAAGGGGAATGAGCAGTTCTTC
d_call: .; clone_size: many; v_call: TRBV30; j_call: TRBJ2-7; cdr3_aa: CAWRSGLALYEQYF; cdr3_nt: TGTGCCTGGCGCTCGGGACTCGCCTTATACGAGCAGTACTTC
d_call: TRBD2; clone_size: many; v_call: TRBV4-1; j_call: TRBJ2-1; cdr3_aa: CASSQIGTSGNLNEQFF; cdr3_nt: TGCGCCAGCAGCCAAATCGGGACTAGCGGGAATTTGAATGAGCAGTTCTTC
d_call: TRBD2; clone_size: many; v_call: TRBV2; j_call: TRBJ2-1; cdr3_aa: CASSLLAGVGEQFF; cdr3_nt: TGTGCCAGCAGTCTACTAGCGGGAGTTGGTGAGCAGTTCTTC
d_call: .; clone_size: many; v_call: TRBV10-3; j_call: TRBJ2-5; cdr3_aa: CAIMSDSQETQYF; cdr3_nt: TGTGCCATCATGTCAGATTCCCAAGAGACCCAGTACTTC
d_call: .; clone_size: .; v_call: TRBV30; j_call: TRBJ1-5; cdr3_aa: CAWSVGTVASGQPQHF; cdr3_nt: TGTGCCTGGAGTGTAGGGACGGTCGCTTCTGGTCAGCCCCAGCATTTT
d_call: .; clone_size: .; v_call: TRBV20-1; j_call: TRBJ1-5; cdr3_aa: CSARDTGGNQPQHF; cdr3_nt: TGCAGTGCTAGAGACACGGGGGGCAATCAGCCCCAGCATTTT
d_call: .; clone_size: many; v_call: TRBV29-1; j_call: TRBJ2-7; cdr3_aa: CSVEVVENEQYF; cdr3_nt: TGCAGCGTGGAAGTCGTAGAGAACGAGCAGTACTTC
d_call: TRBD2; clone_size: few; v_call: TRBV4-1; j_call: TRBJ2-3; cdr3_aa: CASVGLAGGRDTQYF; cdr3_nt: TGCGCCAGCGTGGGACTAGCGGGGGGTAGGGATACGCAGTATTTT
d_call: TRBD2; clone_size: .; v_call: TRBV5-5; j_call: TRBJ2-7; cdr3_aa: CASSDSGIFNEQYF; cdr3_nt: TGTGCCAGCAGTGATAGCGGGATCTTCAACGAGCAGTACTTC
d_call: TRBD1; clone_size: .; v_call: TRBV7-9; j_call: TRBJ2-3; cdr3_aa: CASSHGDRPNTDTQYF; cdr3_nt: TGTGCCAGCAGCCATGGGGACAGGCCAAACACAGATACGCAGTATTTT
d_call: .; clone_size: many; v_call: TRBV2; j_call: TRBJ2-7; cdr3_aa: CASSVVSEQYF; cdr3_nt: TGTGCCAGCAGTGTGGTAAGCGAGCAGTACTTC
d_call: .; clone_size: .; v_call: TRBV7-2; j_call: TRBJ2-1; cdr3_aa: CASSLEPGQVYNEQFF; cdr3_nt: TGTGCCAGCAGCTTAGAACCGGGGCAGGTGTACAATGAGCAGTTCTTC
d_call: TRBD1; clone_size: many; v_call: TRBV30; j_call: TRBJ2-5; cdr3_aa: CAWKGQAVSGETQYF; cdr3_nt: TGTGCCTGGAAGGGACAGGCGGTCTCTGGGGAGACCCAGTACTTC
d_call: .; clone_size: many; v_call: TRBV28; j_call: TRBJ2-4; cdr3_aa: CASSGFRGLAKNIQYF; cdr3_nt: TGTGCCAGCAGTGGGTTCCGGGGCTTAGCCAAAAACATTCAGTACTTC
d_call: .; clone_size: few; v_call: TRBV30; j_call: TRBJ2-5; cdr3_aa: CAWSVLGIEETQYF; cdr3_nt: TGTGCCTGGAGTGTACTTGGGATTGAAGAGACCCAGTACTTC
d_call: .; clone_size: few; v_call: TRBV20-1; j_call: TRBJ2-7; cdr3_aa: CSAGLDLYEQYF; cdr3_nt: TGCAGTGCGGGGCTCGATCTCTACGAGCAGTACTTC
d_call: .; clone_size: few; v_call: TRBV28; j_call: TRBJ2-7; cdr3_aa: CASSFLSSGRRGEQYF; cdr3_nt: TGTGCCAGCAGTTTTCTGTCGAGCGGGCGCCGAGGAGAGCAGTACTTC
d_call: .; clone_size: few; v_call: TRBV14; j_call: TRBJ2-3; cdr3_aa: CASSQDLGVEPDSTDTQYF; cdr3_nt: TGTGCCAGCAGCCAAGATTTGGGGGTGGAGCCCGATAGCACAGATACGCAGTATTTT
d_call: .; clone_size: .; v_call: TRBV19; j_call: TRBJ1-5; cdr3_aa: CASSIWGRGSNQPQHF; cdr3_nt: TGTGCCAGTAGTATATGGGGTAGGGGAAGCAATCAGCCCCAGCATTTT
d_call: TRBD2; clone_size: .; v_call: TRBV28; j_call: TRBJ2-7; cdr3_aa: CASTEGLAGVREQYF; cdr3_nt: TGTGCCAGCACCGAGGGACTAGCGGGAGTTCGCGAGCAGTACTTC
d_call: .; clone_size: .; v_call: TRBV6-1; j_call: TRBJ2-2; cdr3_aa: CASISSGANTGELFF; cdr3_nt: TGTGCCAGCATTTCGAGTGGCGCGAACACCGGGGAGCTGTTTTTT
d_call: .; clone_size: .; v_call: TRBV19; j_call: TRBJ2-5; cdr3_aa: CASSMTAGGETQYF; cdr3_nt: TGTGCCAGTAGTATGACAGCCGGTGGGGAGACCCAGTACTTC